The 17 T cell receptor beta chains listed next were all sequenced from one sample in a study of beta chain features in type 1 diabetes. Study-wide results and caveats: Among all four CD4+ subsets, Type 1 diabetes patients had TCRB CDR3s that were moderately but significantly shorter.

Their target antigens are unknown. Of the isolated RNA, all was reverse transcribed, and so the sequenced material was expressed TCRB transcripts. Sequenced by immunoSEQ multiplex PCR; TCRdb stores in-frame clones only, minus some. Of 160,000 or so clones in the sample, 63% were seen once. Sample: naive CD4+ T cells from blood. The origin of the receptors is a man aged 25 to 45 with type 1 diabetes.

The chain couples TRBV9 to TRBJ2-3; 8 positions match TRBD2. The length of the CDR3 is 12 residues. V was clipped by 7 bases and J by 6 bases; unmatched bases: 4. Germline CDR1 SGDLS, CDR2 YYNGEE. CDR3 amino acids: CASRSGGDTQYF. CDR3 DNA sequence: TGTGCCAGCCGGAGCGGGGGTGATACGCAGTATTTT.

The gene calls are TRBV5-1 and TRBJ2-1, with D possibly TRBD2 on 6 matching bases. The CDR3 extends over 14 amino acids. V dropped 7 bases and J dropped 3 bases, with 14 bases sitting between them. Germline-derived CDR1 and CDR2 are SGHRS and YFSETQ. The CDR3 DNA is TGCGCCAGCTCCGCTAGCGAGGGCTACAATGAGCAGTTCTTC. This gives the protein CASSASEGYNEQFF.

The rearrangement uses TRBV29-1 and TRBJ2-5, with D uncertain. V was pared by 7 bases and J by 1 base, with 22 bases between. The CDR3 totals 16 residues. CDR1 is SQVTM, CDR2 ANQGSEA, per germline. CDR3 protein: CSASLGSTDAQETQYF. CDR3 coding DNA: TGCAGCGCATCCCTGGGGTCGACGGACGCCCAAGAGACCCAGTACTTC.

The chain joins TRBV9 to TRBJ2-1; the D call may be TRBD1 or TRBD2 (5 bases each). This CDR3 comprises 15 residues. Germline CDR1 reads SGDLS; CDR2 reads YYNGEE. With 4 bases removed from V and 5 bases from J, the gap between germline ends came to 16 bases. In DNA form, the CDR3 reads TGTGCCAGCAGCACCCGGGACCTTGGAGACAATGAGCAGTTCTTC. This sequence encodes CASSTRDLGDNEQFF.

The rearrangement uses TRBV7-2 and TRBJ2-3; 12 bases match TRBD2. V shed 5 bases and J 4 bases; nucleotides not matched to a gene: 7. The germline gives CDR1 SGHTA, CDR2 FQGNSA. The length of the CDR3 is 16 residues. DNA of the CDR3: TGTGCCAGCAGCGCGCGACTAGCGGGGGAGCCAGATACGCAGTATTTT. Translating it yields CASSARLAGEPDTQYF.

The chain employs TRBV30 and TRBJ2-1, with D maybe TRBD1 (5 bases). The CDR3 is 12 amino acids. Germline CDR1 GTSNPN, CDR2 SVGIG (reference sequence). Trimming took 1 base from V and 10 from J, leaving 11 bases between them. CDR3 sequence: CAWSALGQEQFF. CDR3 DNA: TGTGCCTGGAGTGCCTTGGGGCAGGAGCAGTTCTTC.

The chain carries TRBV4-3 and TRBJ2-3; TRBD2 matches 8 bases. The germline V gene has CDR1 LGHNA and CDR2 YSLEER. The CDR3 length is 16 residues. J lost 1 base, V lost 0 bases, and 3 bases had no gene match. This CDR3 is CASSQEGSGGTDTQYF. CDR3 bases: TGCGCCAGCAGCCAAGAGGGTAGCGGGGGCACAGATACGCAGTATTTT.

The chain carries TRBV5-1 and TRBJ2-3; D ambiguous. Germline-derived CDR1 and CDR2 are SGHRS and YFSETQ. Trimming removed 0 bases from V and 4 bases from J, with 9 bases in between. This CDR3 has 14 residues. The CDR3 sequence: CASSLEFEADTQYF. CDR3 sequence (DNA): TGCGCCAGCAGCTTGGAATTTGAAGCAGATACGCAGTATTTT.

The rearrangement uses TRBV6-5 and TRBJ2-7; D unresolved. V was shortened by 7 bases and J by 5 bases, with 15 bases between the two germline ends. This CDR3 is built from 13 residues. Germline values: CDR1 MNHEY, CDR2 SVGAGI. CDR3 loop: CASTSLGVHEQYF. The DNA for the CDR3 is TGTGCCAGCACCTCCCTCGGAGTCCACGAGCAGTACTTC.

This rearrangement joins TRBV28 to TRBJ2-7; a weak D match, TRBD1 (6 bases). The germline V and J ends were trimmed by 2 bases and 1 base, with 9 bases remaining between them. The CDR3 spans 14 residues. Germline-derived CDR1 and CDR2 are MDHEN and SYDVKM. CDR3 sequence: CASSLTGTSYEQYF. The CDR3 DNA is TGTGCCAGCAGTTTAACAGGGACATCCTACGAGCAGTACTTC.

This rearrangement joins TRBV30 to TRBJ2-3; 8 bases match TRBD1. The V and J ends lost 0 bases and 4 bases, in that order; junction bases with no gene match: 6. The CDR3 has 15 amino acids. Per the germline V gene, CDR1 is GTSNPN and CDR2 is SVGIG (reference sequence). The CDR3 is CAWSVRGTGPDTQYF. CDR3 nucleotide sequence: TGTGCCTGGAGTGTACGGGGGACAGGTCCAGATACGCAGTATTTT.

This clone came up a few times. Other DNA sequences in this sample translate to the same CDR3. V usage is TRBV29-1 and J usage is TRBJ2-7, with TRBD1 matching over 8 bases. The V segment lost 6 bases and the J segment 3 bases; nucleotides outside the gene matches: 1. Germline values: CDR1 SQVTM, CDR2 ANQGSEA. The CDR3 contains 11 residues. The CDR3 spells CSVGTGYEQYF. CDR3 coding DNA: TGCAGCGTAGGGACAGGCTACGAGCAGTACTTC.

The gene calls are TRBV7-2 and TRBJ2-7; D is uncertain. The CDR3 consists of 13 residues. With 5 bases removed from V and 2 bases from J, the gap between germline ends came to 10 bases. Germline CDR1 is SGHTA and CDR2 is FQGNSA. The CDR3 is CASSLDGPYEQYF. CDR3 DNA sequence: TGTGCCAGCAGCCTGGACGGACCCTACGAGCAGTACTTC.

This clone was counted a few times. This chain links TRBV29-1 with TRBJ2-3; 12 bases are a match to TRBD2. The germline gives CDR1 SQVTM, CDR2 ANQGSEA. This CDR3 spans 15 amino acids. Unmatched junction bases numbered 6, after V lost 4 bases and J lost 4 bases. The CDR3 spells CSVASGGARADTQYF. In DNA, the CDR3 is TGCAGCGTTGCTAGCGGGGGGGCCCGTGCAGATACGCAGTATTTT.

In its sample, this clone was seen once. The chain links TRBV20-1 to TRBJ2-1; D not resolved. The CDR3 is 11 residues long. Trimming took 1 base from V and 9 from J, leaving 7 bases between them. Germline loops: CDR1 DFQATT, CDR2 SNEGSKA (reference sequence). The DNA of the CDR3 is TGCAGTGCTAGAGGACCCGGTGAGCAGTTCTTC. It codes for CSARGPGEQFF.

V is TRBV7-9 and J is TRBJ2-7; D may be TRBD1 or TRBD2 (5 bases each). Germline CDR1 and CDR2: SEHNR and FQNEAQ (reference sequence). This CDR3 comprises 15 residues. V was cut by 5 bases and J by 2 bases, with 16 bases left in between. CDR3 amino acids: CASSRSGTDPYEQYF. The CDR3 DNA is TGTGCCAGCAGCCGATCCGGGACGGACCCCTACGAGCAGTACTTC.

The V and J genes are TRBV5-6 and TRBJ1-6; TRBD1 matches 9 bases. Trimming removed 5 bases from V and 6 bases from J; junction bases left unmatched: 6. CDR1 is SGHDT and CDR2 is YYEEEE in the germline V gene. The CDR3 has 15 residues. The CDR3 coding sequence is TGTGCCAGCAGAAAACAGGGGGCTGGTAATTCACCCCTCCACTTT. Translated: CASRKQGAGNSPLHF.